The 15 T cell receptor beta chains reported below all come from one sample, sequenced in a study of T cell responses to AZD1222 COVID-19 vaccine. Libraries were prepared by immunoSEQ multiplex PCR; TCRdb keeps only in-frame clonotypes and omits some of them. The data show fewer than 180,000 clones, with 94% seen just once and about 1.3% held by the top ten. Material: peripheral blood, obtained on day 0 of AZD1222 vaccination. Source of these receptors: an adult in good health.

This rearrangement joins TRBV2 to TRBJ1-5; 10 nucleotides match TRBD1. The CDR3 sequence is 17 residues long. Germline loops: CDR1 SNHLY, CDR2 FYNNEI. Trimming cost V 5 bases and J 2 bases; bases outside gene matches: 9. CDR3 nucleotides: TGTGCCAGCAGTCCCGGACAGGGGGTTCGAGGCAATCAGCCCCAGCATTTT. This translates into CASSPGQGVRGNQPQHF. Full variable domain (missing parts from reference TRBV2 and TRBJ1-5): EPEVTQTPSHQVTQMGQEVILRCVPISNHLYFYWYRQILGQKVEFLVSFYNNEISEKSEIFDDQFSVERPDGSNFTLKIRSTKLEDSAMYFCASSPGQGVRGNQPQHFGDGTRLSIL.

The rearrangement links TRBV29-1 to TRBJ2-3, with 8 nucleotides matching TRBD2. Looked up from germline, CDR1 is SQVTM and CDR2 is ANQGSEA. With V trimmed by 5 bases and J by 3 bases, 10 bases remained unmatched. There are 15 residues in the CDR3. The CDR3 DNA reads TGCAGCGTTAAGGGGAGCGGGGGATCGACAGATACGCAGTATTTT. Its translation: CSVKGSGGSTDTQYF.

The genes are TRBV5-6 and TRBJ2-5; D ambiguous. Per germline, CDR1 SGHDT and CDR2 YYEEEE. V lost 2 bases, J lost 0 bases, and 11 bases lay in between. The CDR3 covers 15 residues. The CDR3 bases are TGTGCCAGCAGCTTTTCGTCCGGGTACCAAGAGACCCAGTACTTC. This gives the protein CASSFSSGYQETQYF.

The chain links TRBV6-5 to TRBJ2-5; no clear D. Trimming took off 6 bases at V and 1 base at J, with 15 bases between the two ends. Germline values: CDR1 MNHEY, CDR2 SVGAGI. CDR3 length equals 15 residues. This CDR3 reads CASRPRIGRQETQYF. Here the CDR3 DNA reads TGTGCCAGCAGACCCCGGATCGGGCGCCAAGAGACCCAGTACTTC.

The J gene is TRBJ2-3, the V gene TRBV19; maybe TRBD2 (6 bases). The CDR3 loop spans 16 amino acids. Trimming shortened V by 4 bases and J by 3 bases, and 17 bases separated the two germline ends. Germline V CDR1 and CDR2: LNHDA, SQIVND (reference sequence). CDR3 residues: CASSKGRGSGTDTQYF. In DNA, the CDR3 is TGTGCCAGTAGTAAAGGACGGGGGAGCGGAACAGATACGCAGTATTTT.

V is TRBV7-2 and J is TRBJ2-1; D is unresolved. V was pared by 4 bases and J by 3 bases, with 13 bases between. This CDR3 comprises 15 residues. CDR1 and CDR2 from the germline V gene are SGHTA and FQGNSA. As DNA, the CDR3 is TGTGCCAGCAGCTCCTTCCTAGAAGTCTACAATGAGCAGTTCTTC. Translated: CASSSFLEVYNEQFF.

J is TRBJ1-5 and V is TRBV12-3 or TRBV12-4; maybe TRBD1 (5 bases). The CDR3 length is 13 residues. V gave up 5 bases and J gave up 6 bases, with 11 bases separating them. CDR3 residues: CASSTQGGQPQHF. In DNA form, the CDR3 reads TGTGCCAGCAGTACCCAGGGTGGTCAGCCCCAGCATTTT.

The V call is TRBV3-1 (or the pseudogene TRBV3-2), the J call TRBJ2-2; the D call may be TRBD1 or TRBD2 (6 bases each). Per germline, CDR1 LGHDT and CDR2 YNNKEL (reference sequence). This CDR3 spans 15 amino acids. The ends were cut back, 11 bases at V and 6 bases at J, with 22 bases in the middle. CDR3 amino acids: CAGSMEGGSPGELFF. For the CDR3, the DNA is TGTGCCGGTTCTATGGAGGGGGGATCCCCCGGGGAGCTGTTTTTT.

The chain combines TRBV4-1 with TRBJ1-2, with D unclear. The germline V gene encodes CDR1 MGHRA and CDR2 YSYEKL. The V end lost 4 bases, the J end lost 3 bases, and 15 bases lay between the germline ends. There are 15 residues in the CDR3. The CDR3: CASSLLGEGHYGYTF. The CDR3 DNA is TGCGCCAGCAGCCTCTTGGGAGAAGGACACTATGGCTACACCTTC.

This clone was observed a single time. The chain couples TRBV6-2 or TRBV6-3 to TRBJ2-7; 9 bases fit TRBD2. J gave up 6 bases and V 2 bases, and 11 bases lay outside the gene matches. In germline, CDR1 is MNHEY, CDR2 SVGEGT. The CDR3 covers 16 residues. In DNA, the CDR3 is TGTGCCAGCAGTTACAGATATGGGACTAGCTTGTCCGAGCAGTACGTC. Protein product: CASSYRYGTSLSEQYV.

The V gene is TRBV7-8, the J gene TRBJ2-7; D assignment may be TRBD1 or TRBD2 (5 bases each). V was clipped by 5 bases and J by 4 bases, with 12 bases between them. CDR3 length: 13 residues. Looked up from germline, CDR1 is SGHVS and CDR2 is FQNEAQ. CDR3 protein: CASSHGAAYEQYV. The DNA of the CDR3 is TGTGCCAGCAGCCACGGGGCCGCTTACGAGCAGTACGTC.

The sample holds a few counts of this clone. The chain has TRBV3-1 (or the pseudogene TRBV3-2) and TRBJ2-5; 8 nucleotides match TRBD2. The V and J ends lost 3 bases and 5 bases, in that order; junction bases with no gene match: 5. Germline loops: CDR1 LGHDT, CDR2 YNNKEL (reference sequence). The CDR3 loop spans 14 amino acids. CDR3 sequence (DNA): TGTGCCAGCAGCCAGTCAACTAGCGGTGAGACCCAGTACTTC. Its protein is CASSQSTSGETQYF.

This clone was counted a single time. The chain combines TRBV28 with TRBJ2-7; perhaps TRBD1 as D (7 bases). V lost 10 bases and J lost 6, with 25 bases in between. In germline, CDR1 is MDHEN, CDR2 SYDVKM. The CDR3 covers 15 residues. The CDR3 DNA is TGTGCCACCGCCGAATCGACAGGGAGGCTCGGCGAGCAGTACGTC. Its translation is CATAESTGRLGEQYV.

The V gene is TRBV9, the J gene TRBJ2-3, with 7 nucleotides matching TRBD1. Germline loops: CDR1 SGDLS, CDR2 YYNGEE. This CDR3 comprises 17 residues. With V trimmed by 2 bases and J by 0 bases, 9 bases remained unmatched. The CDR3 nucleotides read TGTGCCAGCAGCGTGACTTTAAAGGGGGCTAGCACAGATACGCAGTATTTT. Protein sequence: CASSVTLKGASTDTQYF.

V gene TRBV4-1 combines with J gene TRBJ2-5; possibly TRBD2 for D (5 bases). Germline V gene sequence: CDR1 MGHRA, CDR2 YSYEKL. The CDR3 has 16 amino acids. V dropped 4 bases and J dropped 2 bases, with 17 bases sitting between them. As DNA, the CDR3 is TGCGCCAGCAGCCCTCCGGCGGGCGGAGGTCAAGAGACCCAGTACTTC. As protein: CASSPPAGGGQETQYF.